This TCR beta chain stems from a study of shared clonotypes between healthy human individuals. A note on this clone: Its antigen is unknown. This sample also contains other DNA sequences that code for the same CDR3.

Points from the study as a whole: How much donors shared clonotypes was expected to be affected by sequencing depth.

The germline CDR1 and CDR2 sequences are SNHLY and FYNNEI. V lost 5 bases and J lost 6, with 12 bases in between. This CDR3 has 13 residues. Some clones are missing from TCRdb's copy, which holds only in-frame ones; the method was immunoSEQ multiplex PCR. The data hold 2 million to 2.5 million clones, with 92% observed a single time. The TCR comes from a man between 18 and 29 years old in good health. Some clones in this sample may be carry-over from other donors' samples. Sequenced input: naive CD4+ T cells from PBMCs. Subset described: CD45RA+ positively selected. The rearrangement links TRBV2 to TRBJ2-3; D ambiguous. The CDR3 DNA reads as TGTGCCAGCAGTTACGGACCCCCGGATACGCAGTATTTT. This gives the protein CASSYGPPDTQYF.